A selection of T cell receptor beta chains follows, all from one sample in a study of post-analysis software for immune sequencing data. MiXCR, applied by TCRdb to the PCR reads, yields one record per CDR3 protein. The sample records 650,000 to 850,000 distinct CDR3 sequences, 53% being singletons. Sequencing input: blood. These receptors came from a girl between 5 and 17 years old with multiple sclerosis. Each CDR3 is given with its conserved first and last residue. A D gene is named only where the DNA matches it firmly. Clone sizes are given selectively: once, few, many, or a class where the clone is expanded.

d_gene	v_gene	abundance	j_gene	CDR3nt	CDR3aa
.	TRBV12-5	.	TRBJ1-2	TGTGCTAGTGGTTTGGTACAGAGGGGCTACACCTTC	CASGLVQRGYTF
.	TRBV29-1	.	TRBJ2-5	TGCAGCGTTGCCGACTCCGGGTGGGAGACCCAGTACTTC	CSVADSGWETQYF
TRBD2	TRBV20-1	.	TRBJ2-1	TGCAGTGCTATGGGACTAGCGGGAAGCTCCTACAATGAGCAGTTCTTC	CSAMGLAGSSYNEQFF
TRBD2	TRBV6-5	few	TRBJ2-5	TGTGCCAGCACCTACGATTCTAGCGGGAGGGAGACCCAGTACTTC	CASTYDSSGRETQYF
.	TRBV5-1	.	TRBJ2-1	TGCGCCAGCAGCTTGGCCGTCCTAGTCGGCTCCAGCTCCTACAATGAGCAGTTCTTC	CASSLAVLVGSSSYNEQFF
.	TRBV12-3/TRBV12-4	.	TRBJ2-7	TGTGCCAGCAGTTTAGTACGGGGATTAGCGGACGAGCAGTACTTC	CASSLVRGLADEQYF
TRBD2	TRBV20-1	.	TRBJ2-7	TGCAGTGCTCTTAATAGCGGGAGCTCCTACGAGCAGTACTTC	CSALNSGSSYEQYF
.	TRBV9	.	TRBJ2-1	TGTGCCAGCAGCAAGGGGGAGCCGAGGAATGAGCAGTTCTTC	CASSKGEPRNEQFF
.	TRBV3-1	.	TRBJ1-2	TGTGCCACCGGGGCAGGGTCCAACTATGGCTACACCTTC	CATGAGSNYGYTF
.	TRBV5-5	few	TRBJ1-2	TGTGCCAGCAGCTTCATCCGGCAGCCGGGGGGAGGCTACACCTTC	CASSFIRQPGGGYTF
TRBD1	TRBV7-9	few	TRBJ1-1	TGTGCCAGCAGCCTAACCAGGGGGCTGGACACTGAAGCTTTCTTT	CASSLTRGLDTEAFF
TRBD2	TRBV29-1	few	TRBJ2-7	TGCAGCGTTGAAGCCGGACTAGCGGGGGCCTACGAGCAGTACTTC	CSVEAGLAGAYEQYF
TRBD2	TRBV14	.	TRBJ2-1	TGTGCCAGCAGCCAAGGGGCAGCGGGAGGCATTGAGCAGTTCTTC	CASSQGAAGGIEQFF
.	TRBV29-1	few	TRBJ1-2	TGCAGCGTTAGCGAGACAGGACCTAACTATGGCTACACCTTC	CSVSETGPNYGYTF
.	TRBV4-2	.	TRBJ1-5	TGTGCCAGCAGCCAAGATTTGAGAAGCGGCCAGCCCCAGCATTTT	CASSQDLRSGQPQHF
.	TRBV10-3	.	TRBJ2-3	TGTGCCATCGGTGACGGCAGGGGCCTAGATACGCAGTATTTT	CAIGDGRGLDTQYF
.	TRBV20-1	few	TRBJ1-2	TGCAGTGCCATCCTGAAGCAGGGGCTACCCTATGGCTACACCTTC	CSAILKQGLPYGYTF
.	TRBV20-1	.	TRBJ2-7	TGCAGTGCTAGAGGGGGGAGAGACCTCTACGAGCAGTACTTC	CSARGGRDLYEQYF
TRBD1	TRBV10-1	.	TRBJ2-7	TGCGCCGGCAGTGATACAGGGGGGACCTACGAGCAGTACTTC	CAGSDTGGTYEQYF
.	TRBV20-1	.	TRBJ2-5	TGCAGGGCTAGAGGGGAAGTGGAGACCCAGTACTTC	CRARGEVETQYF
.	TRBV6-1	few	TRBJ2-7	TGTGCCAGTAACCGACAGAATCCCCCCTACGAGCAGTACTTC	CASNRQNPPYEQYF
.	TRBV5-1	.	TRBJ1-1	TGCGCCAGCAGCTTGGTGGGGGGGCTATTGAACACTGAAGCTTTCTTT	CASSLVGGLLNTEAFF
TRBD1	TRBV20-1	.	TRBJ2-1	TGCAGTGCTTTCCGGGACAGAGCCGTCAATGAGCAGTTCTTC	CSAFRDRAVNEQFF
.	TRBV24-1	.	TRBJ2-1	TGTGCCACCAGTGACGGGGGACCTCCGGACAATGAGCAGTTCTTC	CATSDGGPPDNEQFF
TRBD1	TRBV6-1	few	TRBJ2-7	TGTGCCAGCAGGGACCGAGGGACAGTCGCCTACGAGCAGTACTTC	CASRDRGTVAYEQYF
.	TRBV4-1	.	TRBJ2-7	TGCGCCAGCAGCGGCGGGGCCTACGAGCAGTACTTC	CASSGGAYEQYF
TRBD2	TRBV29-1	.	TRBJ2-1	TGCAGCGTTGGGGGATACCCGACTAGCGGGAGTTGGGATGAGCAGTTCTTC	CSVGGYPTSGSWDEQFF
TRBD2	TRBV4-2	.	TRBJ2-5	TGTGCCAGCAGCCGGACTAGCGGAGCGTTAGAGAGGGAGACCCAGTACTTC	CASSRTSGALERETQYF
TRBD2	TRBV27	.	TRBJ2-3	TGTGCCAGCAGTCCGGGACTAAACCGGGCAGATACGCAGTATTTT	CASSPGLNRADTQYF
.	TRBV3-1	few	TRBJ1-2	TGTGCCAGCAGCCAACGGGGGGCGCTTAACTATGGCTACACCTTC	CASSQRGALNYGYTF
TRBD2	TRBV20-1	.	TRBJ2-1	TGCAGTGCTCTCGAGGAACTAGCGGGTTTTTACAATGAGCAGTTCTTC	CSALEELAGFYNEQFF
TRBD1	TRBV4-1	few	TRBJ2-4	TGCGCCAGCAGCCAAAGAGGGACAGGGGACCGGTCCAAAAACATTCAGTACTTC	CASSQRGTGDRSKNIQYF
.	TRBV15	.	TRBJ2-4	TGTGCCACCAGTGTCGGCGGAGGCAAAAACATTCAGTACTTC	CATSVGGGKNIQYF
.	TRBV10-3	.	TRBJ2-1	TGTGCCATCAGTGAAAAGGAGTGGGACGAGCAGTTCTTC	CAISEKEWDEQFF
.	TRBV7-2	few	TRBJ2-5	TGTGCCAGCAGCTTAGCTTGGGACCCGGAGACCCAGTACTTC	CASSLAWDPETQYF
.	TRBV3-1	once	TRBJ2-1	TGTGCCAGCAGCCCCGGGACAAACGTCTACAATGAGCAGTTCTTC	CASSPGTNVYNEQFF
TRBD2	TRBV7-9	.	TRBJ2-2	TGTGCCAGCACTCCACCTAGCGGGAGAATCGGGGAGCTGTTTTTT	CASTPPSGRIGELFF
.	TRBV29-1	.	TRBJ1-1	TGCAGCGTCAACGCTAGACAGTCGGACACTGAAGCTTTCTTT	CSVNARQSDTEAFF
.	TRBV3-1	.	TRBJ1-2	TGTGCCAGCAGCCCAGATGGCGTCCCGAGAGACTATGGCTACACCTTC	CASSPDGVPRDYGYTF
.	TRBV6-6	.	TRBJ2-3	TGTACCAGCCGGGACAGTAGCGGTGATACGCAGTATTTT	CTSRDSSGDTQYF
TRBD2	TRBV12-3/TRBV12-4	.	TRBJ2-7	TGTGCCAGCAGTTTTACGGCGGGAGAAGTAAACGAGCAGTACTTC	CASSFTAGEVNEQYF
TRBD2	TRBV29-1	.	TRBJ2-1	TGCAGCGCCGAACTAGCGGCGGACTACAATGAGCAGTTCTTC	CSAELAADYNEQFF
.	TRBV7-2	.	TRBJ1-1	TGTGCCAGCAGCCTGTTCCCACTCCCTTCGAACACTGAAGCTTTCTTT	CASSLFPLPSNTEAFF
.	TRBV12-3/TRBV12-4	few	TRBJ2-1	TGTGCCAGCAGTTTAGGGCCCCTAGAGGAGTTCTTC	CASSLGPLEEFF
TRBD2	TRBV12-3/TRBV12-4	.	TRBJ2-7	TGTGCCAGCAGTAATCCCCCTGGACTAGCGTTGAACCTCTACGAGCAGTACTTC	CASSNPPGLALNLYEQYF
.	TRBV2	once	TRBJ2-7	TGTGCCAGCGCAGGACTACGCGGGGCTGGGCAGTACTTC	CASAGLRGAGQYF